The clone carrying this TCR beta chain was seen ten or more times. Its antigen remains unknown. Per the study methods: Variation in CDR3 across clinicopathological groups served as the basis for constructing a distant-metastasis classifier in papillary thyroid cancer. TCRdb reprocessed the PCR reads via MiXCR. The authors' filters were not applied to this entry. This sample has more than 65,000 clones, with around 14% found just once. Not a single patient had been given any form of treatment at any point before undergoing thyroid surgery. The data stem from a study of metastatic and nonmetastatic thyroid tumors. Study-wide context: Repertoires from malignant and benign thyroid patients were compared across blood and tumor or nodule tissue. The study, taken as a whole, reports: The study reportedly found significantly higher TCR beta diversity in malignant thyroid tumors than benign nodules, in blood and tumor.

Trimming took off 5 bases at V and 4 bases at J, with 17 bases between the two ends. This CDR3 spans 15 amino acids. Germline CDR1 MNHEY, CDR2 SMNVEV (reference sequence). Source material: blood. The origin of this receptor is a male donor with papillary thyroid cancer or a benign thyroid nodule (not recorded which). Some clones in this sample may be carry-over from other donors' samples. The chain recombines TRBV27 with TRBJ1-1; no reliable D call. CDR3 in amino acids: CASSITLTRTTEAFF. CDR3 bases: TGTGCCAGCAGTATCACCCTGACAAGAACCACTGAAGCTTTCTTT.